What follows is one T cell receptor (beta chain) and its context. Its cognate antigen is unknown. This specimen comes from a study of regulatory T cells in long-lasting Graves disease. The study, taken as a whole, reports: Patients with persistent disease shared 2,741 public clonotypes, outpacing the approximately 920 shared by new patients.

The ends were cut back, 7 bases at V and 8 bases at J, with 21 bases in the middle. This CDR3 contains 15 residues. CDR1 and CDR2 from the germline V gene are LNHDA and SQIVND (reference sequence). Time point here: newly diagnosed GD, antithyroid drugs for less than 3 months. The TCR library was made from RNA extracted from PBMCs. Construction of the TCR beta libraries employed iRepertoire HTBI primers in conjunction with Arm-PCR of CDR3 regions. TCRdb reanalysed the multiplex PCR reads using MiXCR and keeps one entry per CDR3 protein. Of more than 300,000 distinct CDR3 sequences listed, 10% to 15% were seen once; the top ten hold around 18%. The data were also submitted as part of a second study, on T cells in Graves' hyperthyroidism and ophthalmopathy. Turning to that study: Uncontrolled infection, other autoimmune disease, pregnancy or lactation barred patients from enrollment.

Source: peripheral blood mononuclear cells (PBMCs), taken at new diagnosis, from a patient treated with antithyroid drugs. The rearrangement links TRBV19 to TRBJ2-1; D might be TRBD2 (6 bases). This receptor was taken from a woman between 18 and 29 years old with Graves disease. The CDR3 reads CASTKQTGTAHEQFF. The CDR3 nucleotides are TGTGCCAGTACCAAACAAACCGGGACTGCTCATGAGCAGTTCTTC.